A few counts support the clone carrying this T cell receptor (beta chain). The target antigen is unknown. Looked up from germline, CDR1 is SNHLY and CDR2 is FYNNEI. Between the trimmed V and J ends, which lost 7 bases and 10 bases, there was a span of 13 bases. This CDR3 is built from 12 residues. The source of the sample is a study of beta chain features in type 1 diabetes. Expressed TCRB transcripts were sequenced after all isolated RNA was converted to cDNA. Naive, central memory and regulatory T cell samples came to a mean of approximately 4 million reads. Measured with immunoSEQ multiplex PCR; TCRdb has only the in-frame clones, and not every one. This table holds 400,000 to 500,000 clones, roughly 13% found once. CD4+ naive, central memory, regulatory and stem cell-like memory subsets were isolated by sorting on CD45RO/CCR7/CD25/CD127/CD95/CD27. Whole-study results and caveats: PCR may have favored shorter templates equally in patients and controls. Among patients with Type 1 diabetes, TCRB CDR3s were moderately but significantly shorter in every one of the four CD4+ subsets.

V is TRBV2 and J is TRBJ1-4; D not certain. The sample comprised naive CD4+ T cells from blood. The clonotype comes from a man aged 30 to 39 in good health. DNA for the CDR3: TGTGCCAGCAACGAGGATTCGGGAAAACTGTTTTTT. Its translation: CASNEDSGKLFF.